This T cell receptor beta chain was documented in a study of cytomegalovirus exposure and HLA in healthy donors. Germline trimming cut 5 bases from V and 5 bases from J; bases unmatched to any gene: 10. The CDR3 has 15 amino acids. Germline V lookup: CDR1 SEHNR, CDR2 FQNEAQ (reference sequence). PCR was performed using 60 Vbeta and 13 Jbeta primers. The repertoire was sequenced with immunoSEQ multiplex PCR; TCRdb's copy has only in-frame clones and lacks some. This sample carries around 100,000 clones, approximately 79% of them seen once, and the ten largest clones take roughly 3.9%. The sample was PBMCs. This sequence joins TRBV7-9 and TRBJ2-3; TRBD2 agrees at 7 bases. The receptor was derived from a man in his fifties in good health and CMV-seropositive. CDR3 nucleotide sequence: TGTGCCAGCAGCCCCGCGACTAGCCCCTTAGATACGCAGTATTTT. The encoded protein is CASSPATSPLDTQYF.